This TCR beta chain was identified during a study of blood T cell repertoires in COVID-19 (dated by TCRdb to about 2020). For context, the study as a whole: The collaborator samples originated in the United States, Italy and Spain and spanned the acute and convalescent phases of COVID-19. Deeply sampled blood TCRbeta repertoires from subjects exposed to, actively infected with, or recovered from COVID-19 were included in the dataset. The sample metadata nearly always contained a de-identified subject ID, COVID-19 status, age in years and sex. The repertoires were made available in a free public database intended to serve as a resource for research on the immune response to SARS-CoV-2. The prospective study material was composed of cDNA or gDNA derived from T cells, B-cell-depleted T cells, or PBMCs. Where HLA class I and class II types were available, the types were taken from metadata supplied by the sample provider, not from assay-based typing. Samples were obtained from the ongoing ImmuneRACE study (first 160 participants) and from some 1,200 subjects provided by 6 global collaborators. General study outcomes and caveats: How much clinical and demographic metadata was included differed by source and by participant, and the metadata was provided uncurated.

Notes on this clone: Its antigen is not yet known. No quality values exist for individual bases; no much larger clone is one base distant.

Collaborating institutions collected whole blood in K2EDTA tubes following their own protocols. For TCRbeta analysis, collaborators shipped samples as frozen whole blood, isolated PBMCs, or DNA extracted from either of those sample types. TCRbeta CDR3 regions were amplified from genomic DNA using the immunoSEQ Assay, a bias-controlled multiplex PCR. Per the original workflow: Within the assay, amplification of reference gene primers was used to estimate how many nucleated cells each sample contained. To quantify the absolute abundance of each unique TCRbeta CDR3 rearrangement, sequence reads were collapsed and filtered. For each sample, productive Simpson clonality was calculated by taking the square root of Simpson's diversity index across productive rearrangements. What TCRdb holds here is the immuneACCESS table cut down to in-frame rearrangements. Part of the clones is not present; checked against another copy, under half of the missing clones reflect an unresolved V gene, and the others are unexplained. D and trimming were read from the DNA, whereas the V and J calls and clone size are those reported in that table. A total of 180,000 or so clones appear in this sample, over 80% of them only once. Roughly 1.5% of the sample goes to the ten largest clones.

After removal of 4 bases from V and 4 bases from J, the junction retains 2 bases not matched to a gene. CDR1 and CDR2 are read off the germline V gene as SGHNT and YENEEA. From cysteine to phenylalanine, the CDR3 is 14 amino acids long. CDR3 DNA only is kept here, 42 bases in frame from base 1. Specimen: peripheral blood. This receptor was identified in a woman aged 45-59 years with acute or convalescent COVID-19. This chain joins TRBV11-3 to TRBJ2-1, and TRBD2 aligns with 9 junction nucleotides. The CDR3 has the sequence CASSSGLAYNEQFF. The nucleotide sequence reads TGTGCCAGCAGCTCGGGACTAGCTTACAATGAGCAGTTCTTC.